The present entry profiles one T cell receptor beta chain with its context. The target of this receptor is not known. Within one base of it there is no much larger clone, and no base qualities were kept. Libraries were built with the immunoSEQ multiplex PCR assay. This immuneACCESS table, as held by TCRdb, lists in-frame sequences with V and J called but not all clones. Of the missing ones, under half trace to an unresolved V gene in checked studies; the others have no known cause. Here the sample has some 100,000 clones; around nine tenths occur a single time. The ten largest account for 1% to 1.5% of the sample. These data come from a study of T cell changes during pregnancy in multiple sclerosis (dated by TCRdb to between 2018 and 2020). Regarding the study in general: The study looked at changes in the T cell repertoire across pregnancy in women with multiple sclerosis.

The CDR3 holds 15 amino acids from the cysteine to the phenylalanine. CDR3 DNA is the only sequence kept; it has 45 bases, read in frame from the first base. The germline V gene supplies CDR1 MNHEY and CDR2 SVGAGI. Clipping removes 6 bases from V and 6 bases from J, with 10 as the unmatched junction base count. The sequence came from a female donor with multiple sclerosis, enrolled in a pregnancy study. The chain is made from TRBV6-5 and TRBJ2-4; 8 middle bases align to TRBD1. The sequencing used peripheral blood, collected in the second trimester of pregnancy. The CDR3 corresponds to CASSQRQGWRNIQYF. The sequenced DNA: TGTGCCAGCAGCCAGAGACAGGGGTGGAGAAACATTCAGTACTTC.